Listed here are 5 T cell receptor beta chains from one sample, sequenced in a study of blood T cell repertoires in COVID-19. Sequencing was performed with immunoSEQ multiplex PCR; in TCRdb, only in-frame clones are kept and a portion is missing. This table holds roughly 18,000 clones, about 90% found once. Sequenced material: peripheral blood. The receptors here all came from a human donor in a cohort sampled during active COVID-19.

The CDR3 spells CASSLGSGNINTIYF. The DNA of the CDR3 is TGTGCCAGCAGCTTAGGTTCAGGGAATATAAACACCATATATTTT. The chain recombines TRBV7-2 with TRBJ1-3, with D possibly being TRBD1 (5 bases). V shed 1 base and J shed 6 bases, with 13 bases lying between them. The germline CDR1 and CDR2 sequences are SGHTA and FQGNSA. The CDR3 sequence is 15 residues long.

The chain combines TRBV25-1 with TRBJ2-5; 9 positions match TRBD2. Trimming cost V 3 bases and J 4 bases; bases outside gene matches: 6. The CDR3 has 15 amino acids. The V gene's germline CDR1 is MGHDK and CDR2 SYGVNS. The CDR3 DNA reads TGTGCCAGCAGTGAGGCGGGAGGGCCAAGAGAGACCCAGTACTTC. Amino acid sequence: CASSEAGGPRETQYF.

This clone is classed as medium-sized. The V and J genes are TRBV13 and TRBJ2-2, with 7 bases lining up with TRBD2. CDR1 is PRHDT, CDR2 FYEKMQ, per germline (reference sequence). V lost 6 bases to trimming and J lost 6 bases; unmatched junction nucleotides: 7. This CDR3 region has 14 residues. CDR3 residues: CASRARGDAGELFF. CDR3 coding DNA: TGTGCCAGCAGGGCTCGGGGGGACGCCGGGGAGCTGTTTTTT.

V usage is TRBV19 and J usage is TRBJ2-7; D is possibly TRBD2 (7 bases). Germline V CDR1 and CDR2: LNHDA, SQIVND (reference sequence). With 4 bases removed from V and 4 bases from J, the gap between germline ends came to 14 bases. The CDR3 runs 14 residues. The DNA of the CDR3 is TGTGCCAGTAGTAGTGGGGGGGCTTCGTACGAGCAGTACTTC. Its protein is CASSSGGASYEQYF.

The V and J genes are TRBV7-2 and TRBJ2-2, with D perhaps TRBD2 (6 bases). Trimming left V 5 bases short and J 6 bases short, with 10 bases between. This CDR3 has 13 amino acids. Germline CDR1 and CDR2: SGHTA and FQGNSA. In nucleotides, the CDR3 is TGTGCCAGCAGCCCGAGACTAGCCGGGGAGCTGTTTTTT. Translation: CASSPRLAGELFF.